The 18 T cell receptor beta chains in this list originate from one sample, sequenced in a study of blood T cell repertoires in COVID-19. The table came from immunoSEQ multiplex PCR; TCRdb's copy has only in-frame clones and leaves some out. The sample holds some 170,000 clones, 75% to 85% seen once. The sequenced sample was peripheral blood. These receptors were collected from a human donor in a cohort sampled during active COVID-19.

The CDR3 region has the DNA TGTGCCGTTAGGGGTTTGATCATTGAGCCCCAGCATTTT. This sequence encodes CAVRGLIIEPQHF. This chain joins TRBV10-3 and TRBJ1-5; possible D gene TRBD1, 5 bases. The CDR3 extends over 13 amino acids. V was clipped by 11 bases and J by 8 bases, with 19 bases between them. Germline assignment: CDR1 ENHRY and CDR2 SYGVKD.

The chain combines TRBV4-3 with TRBJ1-4; D may be TRBD1 (5 bases). The V gene's germline CDR1 is LGHNA and CDR2 YSLEER. The germline V and J ends were trimmed by 0 bases and 12 bases, with 11 bases remaining between them. This CDR3 is built from 13 residues. The CDR3 spells CASSQDLGRELFF. In DNA form, the CDR3 reads TGCGCCAGCAGCCAAGATCTGGGCAGGGAACTGTTTTTT.

V gene TRBV5-6 combines with J gene TRBJ2-1, with TRBD2 identical over 9 bases. Germline CDR1 SGHDT, CDR2 YYEEEE. V shed 6 bases and J 7 bases; nucleotides not matched to a gene: 17. CDR3 length equals 17 residues. CDR3 residues: CASNWRWREGGVNEQFF. In DNA, the CDR3 is TGTGCCAGCAATTGGCGTTGGCGGGAGGGAGGGGTGAATGAGCAGTTCTTC.

The chain is built from TRBV4-3 and TRBJ1-3; D is undetermined. The CDR3 is made up of 15 amino acids. The V and J ends lost 1 base and 4 bases respectively, with 11 bases between them. Germline-derived CDR1 and CDR2 are LGHNA and YSLEER. CDR3 loop: CASSQVGGSGNTIYF. CDR3 in DNA: TGCGCCAGCAGCCAAGTCGGAGGCTCCGGAAACACCATATATTTT.

The chain couples TRBV10-2 to TRBJ2-7, with 8 bases lining up with TRBD2. The CDR3 is 14 residues long. V lost 6 bases to trimming and J lost 2 bases; unmatched junction nucleotides: 6. Germline V gives CDR1 WSHSY, CDR2 SAAADI. This CDR3 is CASSSSGATYEQYF. The CDR3 DNA reads as TGCGCCAGCAGCAGTAGCGGGGCCACCTACGAGCAGTACTTC.

Comments on this clone: Relative to the germline gene, one junction end is altered; a read error may explain this. The chain links TRBV7-2 to TRBJ1-4; TRBD1 matches at 7 bases. The V gene's germline CDR1 is SGHTA and CDR2 FQGNSA. This CDR3 region has 14 residues. CDR3 bases: TGTGCCAGCAGCCTAGCCTCAGGGGGGGAAAAACTGTTTTTT. Translation: CASSLASGGEKLFF.

This clone appeared once. CDR3 sequence (DNA): TGTGCCAGCACCCCTTCAGGCGAGGGGACCCAGTACTTC. This sequence encodes CASTPSGEGTQYF. The chain couples TRBV7-9 to TRBJ2-5, with D possibly matching TRBD2 (5 bases). CDR1 SEHNR and CDR2 FQNEAQ come from the germline V gene (reference sequence). V was trimmed by 7 bases and J by 7 bases, leaving 16 bases between them. The CDR3 is made up of 13 amino acids.

V gene TRBV27 combines with J gene TRBJ1-2; TRBD1 matches 7 bases. CDR3 length: 15 residues. The germline CDR1 and CDR2 sequences are MNHEY and SMNVEV (reference sequence). With 3 bases clipped from V and 2 bases from J, the junction kept 6 bases outside the gene matches. The CDR3 is CASSFTPGQNYGYTF. As DNA, the CDR3 is TGTGCCAGCAGTTTTACTCCGGGACAGAACTATGGCTACACCTTC.

This clone was picked up one time. The rearrangement uses TRBV14 and TRBJ2-2, with TRBD1 matching 7 bases. The CDR3 covers 16 residues. From germline, CDR1 is SGHDN and CDR2 FVKESK. The V segment lost 4 bases and the J segment 4 bases; nucleotides outside the gene matches: 9. CDR3 in DNA: TGTGCCAGCAGCCGAAGAACCGGGACAGCCACCGGGGAGCTGTTTTTT. Protein sequence: CASSRRTGTATGELFF.

This chain connects TRBV6-5 to TRBJ1-1; D possibly corresponds to TRBD1 (6 bases). The CDR3 is 11 residues long. The V end was cut by 4 bases, the J end by 11 bases, with 11 bases between. The germline gives CDR1 MNHEY, CDR2 SVGAGI. As DNA, the CDR3 is TGTGCCAGCAGTTTGGGGGGGCGGGCTTTCTTT. Its protein product is CASSLGGRAFF.

For the CDR3, the DNA is TGTGCCAGCAGTCTCCCGCAGGGAAATCAGCCCCAGCATTTT. This gives the protein CASSLPQGNQPQHF. The chain joins TRBV6-2 or TRBV6-3 to TRBJ1-5, with D possibly TRBD1 on 5 matching bases. Germline-derived CDR1 and CDR2 are MNHEY and SVGEGT. Between the trimmed V and J ends, which lost 5 bases and 4 bases, there was a span of 12 bases. The CDR3 covers 14 residues.

The V call is TRBV7-8, the J call TRBJ1-5; TRBD1 matches at 7 bases. The germline V gene encodes CDR1 SGHVS and CDR2 FQNEAQ. CDR3 length: 15 residues. J lost 5 bases, V lost 1 base, and 5 bases had no gene match. The CDR3 DNA is TGTGCCAGCAGCTTAGGAAAAGGGGGCCATCAGCCCCAGCATTTT. It is translated as CASSLGKGGHQPQHF. Full variable domain (rest looked up from reference TRBV7-8 and TRBJ1-5): GAGVSQSPRYKVAKRGQDVALRCDPISGHVSLFWYQQALGQGPEFLTYFQNEAQLDKSGLPSDRFFAERPEGSVSTLKIQRTQQEDSAVYLCASSLGKGGHQPQHFGDGTRLSIL.

The V call is TRBV9, the J call TRBJ1-3; no clear D. V was clipped by 4 bases and J by 7 bases, with 12 bases between them. Germline lookup yields CDR1 SGDLS and CDR2 YYNGEE. The length of the CDR3 is 13 residues. CDR3 residues: CASSSEGGNTIYF. CDR3 nucleotides: TGTGCCAGCAGCTCCGAAGGCGGTAACACCATATATTTT. The variable domain in full, completed from reference TRBV9 and TRBJ1-3, reads DSGVTQTPKHLITATGQRVTLRCSPRSGDLSVYWYQQSLDQGLQFLIQYYNGEERAKGNILERFSAQQFPDLHSELNLSSLELGDSALYFCASSSEGGNTIYFGEGSWLTVV.

This clone was seen only once. V and J are TRBV5-1 and TRBJ2-7; a possible D gene is TRBD2 (6 bases). Germline values: CDR1 SGHRS, CDR2 YFSETQ. V was shortened by 5 bases and J by 0 bases, with 18 bases between the two germline ends. The CDR3 covers 16 residues. CDR3 DNA: TGCGCCAGCAGTGGGGTAAGCGGGCCCGCCTCCTACGAGCAGTACTTC. Protein: CASSGVSGPASYEQYF.

The V gene is TRBV18, the J gene TRBJ2-7; 7 bases are shared with TRBD1. This CDR3 comprises 15 residues. The V and J ends lost 3 bases and 4 bases, in that order; junction bases with no gene match: 9. Germline CDR1 is KGHSH and CDR2 is LQKENI. CDR3 coding DNA: TGTGCCAGCTCACCGGGACAGATTGTTTCATACGAGCAGTACTTC. Protein product: CASSPGQIVSYEQYF.

The chain couples TRBV2 to TRBJ2-7; D may be TRBD1 (6 bases). Trimming stripped 6 bases from V and 3 bases from J, with 18 bases between. Germline CDR1 is SNHLY and CDR2 is FYNNEI. This CDR3 contains 15 residues. The DNA for the CDR3 is TGTGCCAGCAGGGGGTTAACAGGGTCCCTCTACGAGCAGTACTTC. The encoded protein is CASRGLTGSLYEQYF.

The V gene is TRBV29-1, the J gene TRBJ2-7; weak D call: TRBD2 (5 bases). CDR1 and CDR2 (germline): SQVTM, ANQGSEA. V was clipped by 5 bases and J by 3 bases, with 11 bases between them. The CDR3 is 12 residues long. The CDR3 is CSVQTGNYEQYF. The CDR3 DNA is TGCAGCGTTCAAACGGGGAACTACGAGCAGTACTTC.

This clone was found a few times. V and J are TRBV27 and TRBJ2-7; D not certain. The CDR3 contains 14 residues. V lost 3 bases to trimming and J lost 2 bases, with 11 bases between them. Germline V gene data show CDR1 as MNHEY and CDR2 as SMNVEV (reference sequence). CDR3 sequence reads: CASSFPALTYEQYF. CDR3 nucleotide sequence: TGTGCCAGCAGTTTTCCCGCGCTAACCTACGAGCAGTACTTC.